Reported below is one TCR beta chain. After removal of 3 bases from V and 2 bases from J, the junction contained 7 bases not matched to a gene. Germline CDR1 is SNHLY and CDR2 is FYNNEI. The CDR3 length is 16 residues. The repertoire was sequenced with immunoSEQ multiplex PCR; TCRdb's copy has only in-frame clones and lacks some. The profile shows 20,000 to 25,000 clones, around 87% of them singletons. This entry is derived from a study of OX40 agonist ivuxolimab in advanced cancers. The receptor was isolated from an adult with an advanced solid tumor such as melanoma, head and neck, liver or kidney cancer. Sequencing used CD4+ or CD8+ T cells sorted from blood, obtained in a trial of the OX40 agonist ivuxolimab. The chain combines TRBV2 with TRBJ2-4; the match to TRBD1 covers 7 bases. The CDR3 DNA follows: TGTGCCAGCAGTGATTTGGGCAGGGGGTCCAAAAACATTCAGTACTTC. This gives the protein CASSDLGRGSKNIQYF.